This TCR beta chain is drawn from a study of neurological immune-mediated disorders. This clonotype was seen at least ten times. The V gene lost 7 bases and the J gene lost 0 bases, with 10 bases spanning the gap. Germline V gives CDR1 SNHLY, CDR2 FYNNEI. CDR3 length: 13 residues. Time point indicated: longitudinal time-point 3. The method for making cDNA was 5'RACE, and it used 10-nucleotide random UMIs. TCRdb re-derived calls from the 5' RACE reads in MiXCR, one entry per CDR3 protein. The sample carries about 48,000 distinct CDR3 sequences, roughly 13% recorded once. The sample taken for sequencing was PBMCs. This TCR was recovered from a male donor with HTLV-1-associated myelopathy (HAM/TSP). V usage is TRBV2 and J usage is TRBJ2-7; weak D call: TRBD1 (5 bases). DNA of the CDR3: TGTGCCAGCAATCAGGGCCTCTCCTACGAGCAGTACTTC. Protein: CASNQGLSYEQYF.